A single sample gave rise to the 20 T cell receptor beta chains below, sequenced in a study of human T cells and chemical hapten exposure. TCRdb reprocessed the RACE reads via MiXCR and lists one record per CDR3 protein. The sample has fewer than 300,000 distinct CDR3 sequences, approximately 7.5% seen once. This sample's time point: pre-sensitization, week 0. As for treatment: therapeutic diphenylcyclopropenone sensitization with weekly scalp DPC. The input for sequencing was whole blood, taken in connection with sensitization to the hapten diphenylcyclopropenone (DPC). These receptors originate from a man aged 18 to 30 with alopecia areata. Some clones in this sample may be carry-over from other donors' samples.

This clonotype was detected only a few times. V is TRBV11-2 and J is TRBJ1-3, with D possibly matching TRBD1 (6 bases). The CDR3 covers 16 residues. Trimming took off 3 bases at V and 4 bases at J, with 16 bases between the two ends. CDR1 is SGHAT, CDR2 FQNNGV, per germline. DNA for the CDR3: TGTGCCAGCAGCTTGGAAGGGGGTTATGAAGGAAACACCATATATTTT. Translation gives CASSLEGGYEGNTIYF. The full variable domain, its missing parts supplied by reference TRBV11-2 and TRBJ1-3, is EAGVAQSPRYKIIEKRQSVAFWCNPISGHATLYWYQQILGQGPKLLIQFQNNGVVDDSQLPKDRFSAERLKGVDSTLKIQPAKLEDSAVYLCASSLEGGYEGNTIYFGEGSWLTVV.

This clonotype was detected many times. The J gene is TRBJ1-5, the V gene TRBV28, with 8 bases lining up with TRBD1. V was clipped by 5 bases and J by 6 bases; unmatched bases: 9. The CDR3 contains 15 residues. CDR1 and CDR2 from the germline V gene are MDHEN and SYDVKM. CDR3 region: CASSLRTGQGQPQHF. The CDR3 coding sequence is TGTGCCAGCAGTCTAAGGACAGGGCAGGGTCAGCCCCAGCATTTT. Looking up the rest from reference TRBV28 and TRBJ1-5 gives the full variable domain: DVKVTQSSRYLVKRTGEKVFLECVQDMDHENMFWYRQDPGLGLRLIYFSYDVKMKEKGDIPEGYSVSREKKERFSLILESASTNQTSMYLCASSLRTGQGQPQHFGDGTRLSIL.

This clonotype was observed a few times. The chain has TRBV20-1 and TRBJ2-3, with D unclear. Trimming shortened V by 0 bases and J by 7 bases, and 20 bases separated the two germline ends. Germline V gene sequence: CDR1 DFQATT, CDR2 SNEGSKA (reference sequence). This CDR3 is 16 amino acids long. CDR3 amino acids: CSARDAALAGKHTQYF. The CDR3 coding sequence is TGCAGTGCTAGAGATGCTGCGTTAGCTGGTAAACATACGCAGTATTTT.

This clonotype was recorded a few times. The chain couples TRBV6-1 to TRBJ2-5; D perhaps matches TRBD1 (7 bases). Trimming shortened V by 0 bases and J by 3 bases, and 11 bases separated the two germline ends. Germline values: CDR1 MNHNS, CDR2 SASEGT. The length of the CDR3 is 15 residues. As DNA, the CDR3 is TGTGCCAGCAGTGAAGCGCAGGGGGGAAAAGAGACCCAGTACTTC. It translates to CASSEAQGGKETQYF.

This chain links TRBV5-5 with TRBJ1-6; no firm D call. There are 14 residues in the CDR3. V was clipped by 3 bases and J by 5 bases, with 9 bases between them. CDR1 is SGHKS, CDR2 YYEKEE, per germline (reference sequence). The DNA of the CDR3 is TGTGCCAGCAGCTCCCTGACTGATAATTCACCCCTCCACTTT. Protein: CASSSLTDNSPLHF.

The chain uses TRBV10-1 and TRBJ1-6; 9 bases agree with TRBD1. The germline gives CDR1 WNHNN, CDR2 SYGVQD (reference sequence). The junction had 4 bases not matched to a gene; V was cut back by 4 bases and J by 9 bases. The CDR3 covers 14 residues. The CDR3, as DNA: TGCGCCAGCAGTGGGGGGACAGGGAGTTCACCCCTCCACTTT. Its translation is CASSGGTGSSPLHF.

This clonotype was counted at least ten times. The V and J genes are TRBV7-9 and TRBJ2-3, with TRBD2 as a possible D gene (6 bases). This CDR3 is 16 amino acids long. Trimming removed 5 bases at V and 2 bases at J, with 17 bases between. Germline loops: CDR1 SEHNR, CDR2 FQNEAQ (reference sequence). The CDR3 region is CASSTSVGGYTDTQYF. In nucleotides, the CDR3 is TGTGCCAGCAGCACCAGTGTCGGGGGTTACACAGATACGCAGTATTTT.

This clonotype occurred many times. The chain joins TRBV7-9 to TRBJ2-1, with D hard to call. The V end was cut by 5 bases, the J end by 7 bases, with 18 bases between. Germline CDR1 SEHNR, CDR2 FQNEAQ (reference sequence). The CDR3 has 15 residues. CDR3 in DNA: TGTGCCAGCAGCCGGTCCCTCCTTAGTAAAAATGAGCAGTTCTTC. As protein: CASSRSLLSKNEQFF.

This clonotype showed up just a few times. This chain connects TRBV6-1 to TRBJ2-7, with D unclear. Germline CDR1 is MNHNS and CDR2 is SASEGT. CDR3 length: 13 amino acids. Trimming pared 0 bases from V and 4 bases from J, leaving 7 bases between. CDR3 coding DNA: TGTGCCAGCAGTGAAGCCGGAGTTTACGAGCAGTACGTC. It encodes CASSEAGVYEQYV.

The sample holds many counts of this clonotype. The chain is built from TRBV12-3 or TRBV12-4 and TRBJ1-1; no firm D call. The CDR3 covers 12 residues. V lost 8 bases to trimming and J lost 0 bases, with 7 bases between them. CDR3 DNA sequence: TGTGCCAGCGCTGAAATGAACACTGAAGCTTTCTTT. It codes for CASAEMNTEAFF.

Only a few counts were recorded for this clonotype. The rearrangement uses TRBV12-5 and TRBJ1-4, with 7 positions matching TRBD1. V was pared by 6 bases and J by 7 bases, with 11 bases of the junction left unmatched. The CDR3 is made up of 15 amino acids. From germline, CDR1 is LGHNT and CDR2 FRNRAP. This chain's CDR3 is CASGPLGQVGEKLFF. The CDR3 bases are TGTGCTAGTGGCCCCCTCGGACAGGTGGGTGAAAAACTGTTTTTT. The full variable domain, rest sourced from reference TRBV12-5 and TRBJ1-4, is DARVTQTPRHKVTEMGQEVTMRCQPILGHNTVFWYRQTMMQGLELLAYFRNRAPLDDSGMPKDRFSAEMPDATLATLKIQPSEPRDSAVYFCASGPLGQVGEKLFFGSGTQLSVL.

The chain uses TRBV27 and TRBJ2-7, with D perhaps matching TRBD1 or TRBD2 (5 bases each). Trimming took off 8 bases at V and 9 bases at J, with 23 bases between the two ends. The germline V gene encodes CDR1 MNHEY and CDR2 SMNVEV (reference sequence). The CDR3 is 14 residues long. CDR3 sequence reads: CASGNLGRPWGQYF. In nucleotides, the CDR3 is TGTGCCAGCGGGAATTTGGGACGGCCCTGGGGGCAGTACTTC.

The V gene is TRBV4-1, the J gene TRBJ2-2; D not certain. Germline V gene lookup returns CDR1 MGHRA and CDR2 YSYEKL. This CDR3 is 15 amino acids long. The V end lost 4 bases, the J end lost 3 bases, and 12 bases lay between the germline ends. In nucleotides, the CDR3 is TGCGCCAGCAGCCTGTTTGGTTGGGACACCGGGGAGCTGTTTTTT. Residues: CASSLFGWDTGELFF.

This clonotype was recorded many times. The rearrangement joins TRBV3-1 to TRBJ2-3, with a weak D call TRBD1 (6 bases). The CDR3 runs 14 residues. Germline CDR1 is LGHDT and CDR2 is YNNKEL (reference sequence). With 1 base removed from V and 10 bases from J, the gap between germline ends came to 15 bases. This chain's CDR3 is CASSQVGTTSSQYF. The DNA of the CDR3 is TGTGCCAGCAGCCAAGTAGGGACAACCTCCTCGCAGTATTTT.

This clonotype turned up a few times. DNA of the CDR3: TGCGCCAGCAGTGAACGGTGGTCGTTTAGAAGGGACGAGCAGTACTTC. Amino acids: CASSERWSFRRDEQYF. The chain uses TRBV10-2 and TRBJ2-7; D is uncertain. The CDR3 spans 16 residues. V was pared by 3 bases and J by 5 bases, with 20 bases between. Germline lookup yields CDR1 WSHSY and CDR2 SAAADI.

J is TRBJ2-1 and V is TRBV5-1, with D possibly matching TRBD1 (5 bases). Trimming pared 0 bases from V and 0 bases from J, leaving 7 bases between. The germline CDR1 and CDR2 sequences are SGHRS and YFSETQ. The CDR3 runs 15 residues. The CDR3 here is CASSLADNSYNEQFF. The CDR3 coding sequence is TGCGCCAGCAGCTTGGCGGACAACTCCTACAATGAGCAGTTCTTC. The whole variable domain, filled in from reference TRBV5-1 and TRBJ2-1, reads KAGVTQTPRYLIKTRGQQVTLSCSPISGHRSVSWYQQTPGQGLQFLFEYFSETQRNKGNFPGRFSGRQFSNSRSEMNVSTLELGDSALYLCASSLADNSYNEQFFGPGTRLTVL.

The CDR3 spells CASSQVAQNTEAFF. The CDR3 DNA is TGCGCCAGCAGCCAAGTGGCCCAGAACACTGAAGCTTTCTTT. V is TRBV4-3 and J is TRBJ1-1; D is ambiguous. Trimming stripped 1 base from V and 1 base from J, with 7 bases between. Germline V gene sequence: CDR1 LGHNA, CDR2 YSLEER. The CDR3 is 14 amino acids.

The rearrangement joins TRBV20-1 to TRBJ2-7; D call uncertain. CDR1 is DFQATT and CDR2 is SNEGSKA in the germline V gene (reference sequence). This CDR3 region has 15 residues. V was cut by 5 bases and J by 0 bases, with 17 bases left in between. The CDR3 DNA is TGCAGTGCTCCCGGACCGGTTCTCAGCTCCTACGAGCAGTACTTC. Translating it yields CSAPGPVLSSYEQYF.

The V call is TRBV7-2, the J call TRBJ2-5; possibly TRBD2 for D (5 bases). CDR1 is SGHTA, CDR2 FQGNSA, per germline. Trimming took off 5 bases at V and 3 bases at J, with 10 bases between the two ends. This CDR3 region has 13 residues. The CDR3 sequence is CASSRRDEETQYF. In DNA, the CDR3 is TGTGCCAGCAGCCGACGGGATGAAGAGACCCAGTACTTC.

This clonotype has only one observation. The V call is TRBV20-1, the J call TRBJ2-3, with 9 bases that match TRBD1. V was clipped by 0 bases and J by 7 bases; unmatched bases: 8. The CDR3 totals 15 residues. In germline, CDR1 is DFQATT, CDR2 SNEGSKA (reference sequence). In DNA form, the CDR3 reads TGCAGTGCTAGAGAACCCGGGACAGGGATACATACGCAGTATTTT. This translates into CSAREPGTGIHTQYF.